This T cell receptor beta chain comes out of a study of T cells after yellow fever vaccination. Study-wide results and limits: Any FACS-sorted repertoire could hold abundant clonotypes that contaminate it from the bulk population. A faster peak, day 5 versus 15, was reached by the weaker secondary response.

This CDR3 contains 15 residues. V was trimmed by 0 bases and J by 6 bases, leaving 12 bases between them. Germline lookup yields CDR1 DFQATT and CDR2 SNEGSKA (reference sequence). UMIs were added to TCR cDNA along with a universal primer site when it was made by 5'RACE template switching. TCRdb independently ran MiXCR on the 5' RACE reads; one entry per CDR3 protein. The table lists 40,000 to 55,000 distinct CDR3 sequences, about 6.3% of them singletons. Many counts were recorded for this clonotype. This chain connects TRBV20-1 to TRBJ1-6, with D maybe TRBD1 (5 bases). The sequence was obtained from a young man who received the YFV17D yellow fever vaccine. The sequencing here drew on CD8+ T cells not binding an NS4B(214-222) dextramer, sorted from PBMCs, taken about 41 days after the first yellow fever vaccination. Here the CDR3 DNA reads TGCAGTGCTAGAGATGGCGGACAAATTAATTCACCCCTCCACTTT. As protein: CSARDGGQINSPLHF.